Listed here are 31 T cell receptor beta chains from one sample, sequenced in a study of blood T cell repertoires in COVID-19. The protocol was immunoSEQ multiplex PCR, while the TCRdb copy is restricted to in-frame clones and leaves out a portion. The sample has approximately 180,000 clones; approximately 82% are singletons. The sample consisted of PBMCs or T cells enriched from blood (not recorded which). The receptor source for this set is a man aged 50 to 59 who had recovered from COVID-19.

The V gene is TRBV6-5, the J gene TRBJ1-2; 8 bases match TRBD1. Germline V gene data show CDR1 as MNHEY and CDR2 as SVGAGI. This CDR3 contains 15 residues. Unmatched junction bases numbered 11, after V lost 6 bases and J lost 5 bases. CDR3 sequence reads: CASSLSGGAPYGYTF. The CDR3 DNA reads as TGTGCCAGCAGCCTATCAGGGGGCGCTCCGTATGGCTACACCTTC.

The V call is TRBV7-7, the J call TRBJ2-5; perhaps TRBD1 as D (6 bases). V was clipped by 5 bases and J by 5 bases, with 15 bases between them. This CDR3 has 14 amino acids. Germline loops: CDR1 SSHAT, CDR2 FNYEAQ (reference sequence). CDR3 amino acids: CASSELGAAETQYF. The CDR3 coding sequence is TGTGCCAGCAGCGAACTGGGGGCGGCGGAGACCCAGTACTTC.

The V and J genes are TRBV7-9 and TRBJ2-5; 10 bases fit TRBD1. J lost 1 base, V lost 10 bases, and 18 bases had no gene match. The germline CDR1 and CDR2 sequences are SEHNR and FQNEAQ (reference sequence). This CDR3 is 18 amino acids long. For the CDR3, the DNA is TGTGCCACCAAAACCGGACCGGGACAGGGGTCCTCCCAAGAGACCCAGTACTTC. Translation gives CATKTGPGQGSSQETQYF.

The chain links TRBV2 to TRBJ2-5; a possible D gene is TRBD1 (7 bases). V lost 6 bases, J lost 5 bases, and 19 bases lay in between. This CDR3 region has 15 residues. The germline CDR1 and CDR2 sequences are SNHLY and FYNNEI. In DNA form, the CDR3 reads TGTGCCAGCAGACTCGAGGGGGGCAGGGGGGAGACCCAGTACTTC. Translation: CASRLEGGRGETQYF.

The DNA of the CDR3 is TGTGCCAGCAGTTCTACCGGGGTACTCACACTTAGCAATCAGCCCCAGCATTTT. It is translated as CASSSTGVLTLSNQPQHF. V and J are TRBV27 and TRBJ1-5; D is undetermined. Germline V gene lookup returns CDR1 MNHEY and CDR2 SMNVEV (reference sequence). The CDR3 spans 18 residues. The V gene lost 4 bases and the J gene lost 0 bases, with 19 bases spanning the gap.

The CDR3 sequence is CASSLTGENTEAFF. CDR3 nucleotides: TGTGCCAGCAGCTTGACAGGCGAGAACACTGAAGCTTTCTTT. V is TRBV7-3 and J is TRBJ1-1; D may be TRBD1 (6 bases). The V end was cut by 3 bases, the J end by 1 base, with 9 bases between. Germline CDR1 and CDR2: SGHTA and FQGTGA. The CDR3 totals 14 residues.

The chain couples TRBV6-1 to TRBJ1-1; possible D gene TRBD1, 5 bases. Deletions cut 0 bases from V and 4 bases from J, with 9 bases between. In germline, CDR1 is MNHNS, CDR2 SASEGT. CDR3 size: 14 residues. DNA of the CDR3: TGTGCCAGCAGTGAAGCCGGGGGACCCACTGAAGCTTTCTTT. Residues: CASSEAGGPTEAFF.

The chain employs TRBV30 and TRBJ1-4; the D is unclear. The CDR3 is 12 amino acids. Trimming removed 8 bases from V and 7 bases from J, with 14 bases in between. The germline gives CDR1 GTSNPN, CDR2 SVGIG (reference sequence). CDR3 sequence: CAGGGRGEKLFF. CDR3 bases: TGTGCCGGAGGAGGACGGGGTGAAAAACTGTTTTTT.

The chain couples TRBV7-2 to TRBJ2-1; 11 bases map to TRBD2. Germline V lookup: CDR1 SGHTA, CDR2 FQGNSA. The CDR3 extends over 14 amino acids. Trimming took 3 bases from V and 9 from J; bases not matched to a gene: 4. DNA for the CDR3: TGTGCCAGCAGCTTTGTCGGGACTAGCGGTGAGCAGTTCTTC. Encoded protein: CASSFVGTSGEQFF.

The chain combines TRBV7-2 with TRBJ1-5; the D is unclear. This CDR3 region has 12 residues. Germline CDR1 and CDR2: SGHTA and FQGNSA. Trimming cost V 5 bases and J 6 bases, with 8 bases left between them. The CDR3 is CASSPAGQPQHF. The CDR3 region has the DNA TGTGCCAGCAGCCCCGCGGGTCAGCCCCAGCATTTT.

V and J are TRBV28 and TRBJ1-1; D not certain. This CDR3 spans 13 amino acids. Trimming shortened V by 5 bases and J by 0 bases, and 7 bases separated the two germline ends. The germline V gene encodes CDR1 MDHEN and CDR2 SYDVKM. The CDR3 DNA reads TGTGCCAGCAGTCCACAGTTGAACACTGAAGCTTTCTTT. The encoded protein is CASSPQLNTEAFF.

The genes are TRBV30 and TRBJ1-2; possible D gene TRBD1, 5 bases. V dropped 2 bases and J dropped 4 bases, with 8 bases sitting between them. The CDR3 has 12 residues. Per the germline V gene, CDR1 is GTSNPN and CDR2 is SVGIG (reference sequence). The CDR3 is CAWSMGGYGYTF. CDR3 nucleotide sequence: TGTGCCTGGAGTATGGGGGGCTATGGCTACACCTTC.

The chain has TRBV19 and TRBJ1-5, with 7 nucleotides matching TRBD1. J was trimmed by 0 bases and V by 5 bases; bases with no gene match: 4. Germline assignment: CDR1 LNHDA and CDR2 SQIVND (reference sequence). This CDR3 comprises 15 residues. CDR3 sequence (DNA): TGTGCCAGTAGTCCAGGACAGGATAGCAATCAGCCCCAGCATTTT. Translated: CASSPGQDSNQPQHF.

The DNA for the CDR3 is TGCGCCAGCAGCAGGGGGCCCTACGAGCAGTACTTC. Encoded protein: CASSRGPYEQYF. This rearrangement joins TRBV10-2 to TRBJ2-7, with TRBD1 identical over 8 bases. With 6 bases clipped from V and 2 bases from J, the junction kept 0 bases outside the gene matches. Germline values: CDR1 WSHSY, CDR2 SAAADI. This CDR3 is built from 12 residues.

This CDR3 is CASRRGGMNTEAFF. The DNA of the CDR3 is TGTGCCTCTAGGCGGGGGGGTATGAACACTGAAGCTTTCTTT. V gene TRBV6-5 combines with J gene TRBJ1-1, with D perhaps matching TRBD1 (5 bases). Germline-derived CDR1 and CDR2 are MNHEY and SVGAGI. The CDR3 sequence is 14 residues long. V shed 11 bases and J shed 0 bases, with 16 bases lying between them.

This chain connects TRBV3-1 (or the pseudogene TRBV3-2) to TRBJ2-2; 10 bases are shared with TRBD1. V was clipped by 3 bases and J by 12 bases; unmatched bases: 16. Looked up from germline, CDR1 is LGHDT and CDR2 is YNNKEL (reference sequence). The CDR3 is made up of 17 amino acids. The DNA for the CDR3 is TGTGCCAGCAGCCAGGATTGGACAGGGGGTTTCATTACTAAGCTGTTTTTT. Its protein is CASSQDWTGGFITKLFF.

This sequence joins TRBV3-1 (or the pseudogene TRBV3-2) and TRBJ2-2, with D perhaps matching TRBD2 (5 bases). Trimming removed 1 base from V and 1 base from J, with 7 bases in between. CDR1 and CDR2 from the germline V gene are LGHDT and YNNKEL (reference sequence). The CDR3 extends over 15 amino acids. CDR3 residues: CASSQVLENTGELFF. CDR3 bases: TGTGCCAGCAGCCAAGTACTAGAGAACACCGGGGAGCTGTTTTTT.

This clone has ten or more counts. The chain carries TRBV28 and TRBJ2-1; D is unclear. The CDR3 spans 15 residues. CDR1 and CDR2 from the germline V gene are MDHEN and SYDVKM. Trimming stripped 1 base from V and 6 bases from J, with 13 bases between. This chain's CDR3 is CASSLLSLTGNEQFF. CDR3 in DNA: TGTGCCAGCAGTTTATTGTCTCTAACGGGCAATGAGCAGTTCTTC.

As for this clone: This CDR3 is also generated by other DNA sequences in the sample. The CDR3 loop reads CASSVTGNTEAFF. The CDR3 bases are TGTGCCAGCAGCGTCACAGGGAACACTGAAGCTTTCTTT. The J gene is TRBJ1-1, the V gene TRBV7-3; perhaps TRBD1 as D (5 bases). Germline CDR1 reads SGHTA; CDR2 reads FQGTGA. The CDR3 has 13 amino acids. With 5 bases removed from V and 1 base from J, the gap between germline ends came to 8 bases.

The chain employs TRBV4-1 and TRBJ1-5; no clear D. Germline values: CDR1 MGHRA, CDR2 YSYEKL. CDR3 length equals 14 residues. The germline V and J ends were trimmed by 2 bases and 3 bases, with 8 bases remaining between them. The CDR3 region has the DNA TGCGCCAGCAGCCAAAGCACTCACAATCAGCCCCAGCATTTT. Encoded protein: CASSQSTHNQPQHF.

The rearrangement links TRBV5-5 to TRBJ1-1; 9 nucleotides agree with TRBD1. This CDR3 is 15 amino acids long. Germline CDR1 SGHKS, CDR2 YYEKEE (reference sequence). With V trimmed by 4 bases and J by 1 base, 5 bases remained unmatched. CDR3 residues: CASSATGGPNTEAFF. The DNA of the CDR3 is TGTGCCAGCAGCGCCACAGGGGGCCCGAACACTGAAGCTTTCTTT.

V is TRBV6-5 and J is TRBJ2-1, with no clear D. This CDR3 contains 14 residues. The V gene lost 0 bases and the J gene lost 0 bases, with 3 bases spanning the gap. CDR1 and CDR2 from the germline V gene are MNHEY and SVGAGI. DNA for the CDR3: TGTGCCAGCAGTTACTCGTACTCCTACAATGAGCAGTTCTTC. Its translation: CASSYSYSYNEQFF.

The CDR3 region has the DNA TGTGCCAGCAGCCCTAGACAGCCCCAGGCGAACACTGAAGCTTTCTTT. Translation: CASSPRQPQANTEAFF. The chain links TRBV5-5 to TRBJ1-1, with a weak D call TRBD1 (5 bases). Per the germline V gene, CDR1 is SGHKS and CDR2 is YYEKEE (reference sequence). The CDR3 has 16 amino acids. V was clipped by 4 bases and J by 1 base, with 17 bases between them. Complete variable domain (other parts from reference TRBV5-5 and TRBJ1-1): DAGVTQSPTHLIKTRGQQVTLRCSPISGHKSVSWYQQVLGQGPQFIFQYYEKEERGRGNFPDRFSARQFPNYSSELNVNALLLGDSALYLCASSPRQPQANTEAFFGQGTRLTVV.

The V gene is TRBV5-1, the J gene TRBJ2-6; no clear D gene. V gave up 0 bases and J gave up 0 bases, with 4 bases separating them. CDR1 is SGHRS and CDR2 is YFSETQ in the germline V gene. This CDR3 is 15 amino acids long. CDR3: CASSLASSGANVLTF. CDR3 nucleotides: TGCGCCAGCAGCTTGGCCAGCTCTGGGGCCAACGTCCTGACTTTC.

In DNA, the CDR3 is TGTGCCAGCAGCCAAGAAGGACAGGGGACGGGTAATTCACCCCTCCACTTT. Protein: CASSQEGQGTGNSPLHF. The V and J genes are TRBV3-1 (or the pseudogene TRBV3-2) and TRBJ1-6; 9 bases are shared with TRBD1. The junction had 6 bases not matched to a gene; V was cut back by 0 bases and J by 6 bases. The CDR3 totals 17 residues. Germline assignment: CDR1 LGHDT and CDR2 YNNKEL (reference sequence).

The chain links TRBV3-1 (or the pseudogene TRBV3-2) to TRBJ1-6; no firm D call. This CDR3 comprises 12 residues. V was trimmed by 0 bases and J by 12 bases, leaving 6 bases between them. In germline, CDR1 is LGHDT, CDR2 YNNKEL (reference sequence). Written as DNA, the CDR3 is TGTGCCAGCAGCCAAGAGGCCCGACCCCTCCACTTT. This gives the protein CASSQEARPLHF.

This clone was found a few times. This chain connects TRBV7-8 to TRBJ1-3; TRBD1 matches 7 bases. Germline V gene sequence: CDR1 SGHVS, CDR2 FQNEAQ. The length of the CDR3 is 15 residues. V trimming: 3 bases; J trimming: 2 bases; junction bases outside the gene matches: 4. The DNA of the CDR3 is TGTGCCAGCAGCTTTGAGGGGGCAGCTGGAAACACCATATATTTT. Translated, it gives CASSFEGAAGNTIYF.

The genes are TRBV5-4 and TRBJ1-2; D is perhaps TRBD1 (6 bases). Germline V gives CDR1 SGHNT, CDR2 YYREEE (reference sequence). There are 15 residues in the CDR3. The V gene lost 0 bases and the J gene lost 6 bases, with 15 bases spanning the gap. CDR3 sequence reads: CASSLVGQGLDGYTF. The CDR3 nucleotides are TGTGCCAGCAGCTTGGTAGGCCAGGGGCTCGATGGCTACACCTTC.

This chain connects TRBV18 to TRBJ2-7; D possibly corresponds to TRBD2 (5 bases). Germline-derived CDR1 and CDR2 are KGHSH and LQKENI. Deletions cut 4 bases from V and 2 bases from J, with 12 bases between. This CDR3 is built from 14 residues. CDR3 in amino acids: CASSLSGRTYEQYF. In DNA, the CDR3 is TGTGCCAGCTCACTTTCGGGAAGGACCTACGAGCAGTACTTC.

This chain uses TRBV18 with TRBJ1-1; TRBD1 aligns across 7 bases. CDR1 is KGHSH and CDR2 is LQKENI in the germline V gene. The CDR3 sequence is 14 residues long. The junction had 4 bases not matched to a gene; V was cut back by 3 bases and J by 3 bases. CDR3 nucleotides: TGTGCCAGCTCACCTAATACAGGGGACACTGAAGCTTTCTTT. Translation gives CASSPNTGDTEAFF.

In DNA, the CDR3 is TGTGCCAGCAGTTACTCGGTACAACGAGGCTACACCTTC. Translating gives CASSYSVQRGYTF. This rearrangement joins TRBV6-5 to TRBJ1-2; D not certain. From germline, CDR1 is MNHEY and CDR2 SVGAGI. The CDR3 spans 13 residues. The ends were cut back, 0 bases at V and 8 bases at J, with 10 bases in the middle.